This T cell receptor (beta chain) appears in the sequencing data of a study of cytomegalovirus exposure and HLA in healthy donors. Study-level points and caveats: Later analysis identified 16,951 TCR beta sequences associated with HLA alleles, using a false discovery rate threshold of 0.05.

This clone has more than one count but fewer than ten. Antigen: not known. PCR amplification relied on 60 Vbeta primers (plus 13 Jbeta primers). This table comes from immunoSEQ multiplex PCR, and its TCRdb copy is limited to in-frame clones, with some not included. Of approximately 220,000 clones detected, less than 85% appear once; the ten largest clones hold around 0.63%. This CDR3 has 17 amino acids. V was shortened by 5 bases and J by 0 bases, with 16 bases between the two germline ends. Germline V CDR1 and CDR2: SNHLY, FYNNEI. The receptor was isolated from a man in his late teens or twenties in good health and CMV-seronegative. The source material was PBMCs. The chain links TRBV2 to TRBJ1-4, with D perhaps matching TRBD1 (6 bases). The CDR3 is CASSRRGGTTTNEKLFF. The CDR3 bases are TGTGCCAGCAGTCGGAGGGGGGGAACTACAACTAATGAAAAACTGTTTTTT.